This T cell receptor (beta chain) originates from a study of radiation and T cells in renal cell carcinoma. Study observations and caveats: In blood, top tumor clones expanded by 2 weeks, shrinking by 4.

Regarding this clone: Its antigen is currently unknown.

TCRdb's table, derived via immunoSEQ multiplex PCR, lists solely in-frame clones and lacks some. The table records some 46,000 clones, roughly 82% of them present only once. Described time point: blood 4 weeks post-SBRT, at nephrectomy. Indicated treatment: 15 Gy SBRT to primary tumor, nephrectomy 4 weeks later. Clear cell pathology was present in this patient's renal cell carcinoma. Germline V gene data show CDR1 as SGHRS and CDR2 as YFSETQ. V lost 2 bases and J lost 5, with 13 bases in between. This CDR3 has 14 residues. The sequence derives from a woman in her seventies with renal cell carcinoma. The specimen was blood, collected from a patient whose treatment included radiotherapy and nephrectomy. This sequence joins TRBV5-1 and TRBJ1-1, with D perhaps TRBD1 (6 bases). The CDR3 region is CASSFEGVRTEAFF. In DNA form, the CDR3 reads TGCGCCAGCAGCTTTGAGGGGGTAAGGACTGAAGCTTTCTTT.